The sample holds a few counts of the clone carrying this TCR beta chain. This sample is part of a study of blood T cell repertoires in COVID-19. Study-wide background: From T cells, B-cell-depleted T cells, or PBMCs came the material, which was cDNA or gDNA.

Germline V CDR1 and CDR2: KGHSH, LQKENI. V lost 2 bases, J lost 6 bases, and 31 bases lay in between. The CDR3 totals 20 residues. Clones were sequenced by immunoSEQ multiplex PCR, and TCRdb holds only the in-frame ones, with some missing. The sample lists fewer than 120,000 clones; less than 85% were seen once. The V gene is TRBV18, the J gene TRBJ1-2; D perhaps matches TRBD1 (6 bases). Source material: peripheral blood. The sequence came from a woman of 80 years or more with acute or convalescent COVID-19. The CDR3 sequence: CASSPRAGAPGLKKGDGYTF. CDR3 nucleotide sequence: TGTGCCAGCTCACCAAGGGCAGGGGCGCCAGGTCTCAAAAAAGGCGATGGCTACACCTTC. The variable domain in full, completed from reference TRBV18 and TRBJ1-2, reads NAGVMQNPRHLVRRRGQEARLRCSPMKGHSHVYWYRQLPEEGLKFMVYLQKENIIDESGMPKERFSAEFPKEGPSILRIQQVVRGDSAAYFCASSPRAGAPGLKKGDGYTFGSGTRLTVV.